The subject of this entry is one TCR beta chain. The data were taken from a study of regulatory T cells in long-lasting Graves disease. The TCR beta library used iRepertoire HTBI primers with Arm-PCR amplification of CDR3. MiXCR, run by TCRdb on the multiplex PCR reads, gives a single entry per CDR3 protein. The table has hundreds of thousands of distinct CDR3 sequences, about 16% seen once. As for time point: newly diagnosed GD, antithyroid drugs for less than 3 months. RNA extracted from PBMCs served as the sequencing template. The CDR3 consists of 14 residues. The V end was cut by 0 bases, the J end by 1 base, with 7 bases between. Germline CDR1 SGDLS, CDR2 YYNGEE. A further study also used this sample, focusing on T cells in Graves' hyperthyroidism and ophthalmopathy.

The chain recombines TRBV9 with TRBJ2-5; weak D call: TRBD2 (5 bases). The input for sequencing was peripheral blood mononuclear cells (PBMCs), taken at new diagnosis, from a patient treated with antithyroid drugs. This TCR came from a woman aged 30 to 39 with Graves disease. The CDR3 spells CASSVAGFQETQYF. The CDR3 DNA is TGTGCCAGCAGCGTAGCGGGATTCCAAGAGACCCAGTACTTC. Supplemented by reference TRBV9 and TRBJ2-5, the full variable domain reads DSGVTQTPKHLITATGQRVTLRCSPRSGDLSVYWYQQSLDQGLQFLIQYYNGEERAKGNILERFSAQQFPDLHSELNLSSLELGDSALYFCASSVAGFQETQYFGPGTRLLVL.